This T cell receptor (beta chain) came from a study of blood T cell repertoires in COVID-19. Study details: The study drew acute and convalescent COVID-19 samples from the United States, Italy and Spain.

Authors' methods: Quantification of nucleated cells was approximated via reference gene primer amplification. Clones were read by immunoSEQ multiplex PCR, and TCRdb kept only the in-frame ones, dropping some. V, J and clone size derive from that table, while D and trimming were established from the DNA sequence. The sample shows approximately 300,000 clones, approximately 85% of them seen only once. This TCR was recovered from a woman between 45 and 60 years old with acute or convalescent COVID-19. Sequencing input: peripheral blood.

The CDR3 reads CASSRRGIEEKLFF. The CDR3 nucleotides read TGTGCCAGCAGCCGAAGGGGAATTGAGGAAAAACTGTTTTTT. This sequence joins TRBV7-8 and TRBJ1-4; maybe TRBD1 (5 bases). The germline gives CDR1 SGHVS, CDR2 FQNEAQ. V was pared by 5 bases and J by 8 bases, with 15 bases between. This CDR3 spans 14 amino acids.